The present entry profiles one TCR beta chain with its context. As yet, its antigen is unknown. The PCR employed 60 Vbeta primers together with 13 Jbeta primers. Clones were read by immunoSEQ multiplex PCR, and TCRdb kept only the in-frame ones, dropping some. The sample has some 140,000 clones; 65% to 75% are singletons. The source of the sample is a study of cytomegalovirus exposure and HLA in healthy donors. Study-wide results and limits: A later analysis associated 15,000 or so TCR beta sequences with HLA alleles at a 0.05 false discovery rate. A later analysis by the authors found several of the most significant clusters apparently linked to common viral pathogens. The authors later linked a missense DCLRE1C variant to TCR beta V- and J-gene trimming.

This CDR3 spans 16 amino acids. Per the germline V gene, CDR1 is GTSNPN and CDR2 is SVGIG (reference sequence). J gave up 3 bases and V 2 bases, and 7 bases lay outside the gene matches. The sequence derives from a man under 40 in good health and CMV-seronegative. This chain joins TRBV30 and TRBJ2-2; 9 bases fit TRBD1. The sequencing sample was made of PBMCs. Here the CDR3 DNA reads TGTGCCTGGAGTAGTCTAGGACAGGGGCACACCGGGGAGCTGTTTTTT. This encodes CAWSSLGQGHTGELFF.